The entry below describes one T cell receptor (beta chain). As yet, its antigen is unknown. Germline-derived CDR1 and CDR2 are LGHNA and YNFKEQ. This CDR3 region has 13 residues. Trimming cost V 1 base and J 10 bases, with 11 bases left between them. Despite likely unrecorded immune exposures, the donors were nominally healthy at the time of sampling. The study ran its PCR with 60 Vbeta and 13 Jbeta primers. The assay was immunoSEQ multiplex PCR, and TCRdb's table has in-frame clones only and misses some. The table lists 200,000 or so clones, with roughly 0.74% in the top ten. These data come from a study of cytomegalovirus exposure and HLA in healthy donors. Whole-study results and caveats: Some TCR beta chains (roughly 160 of them) were listed as cytomegalovirus-associated. As a later analysis showed, a missense DCLRE1C variant was linked to trimming of TCR beta V- and J-genes. Confirmation was obtained in vitro that a few CMV-associated chains are specific for CMV antigens.

The TCR was taken from a boy between 5 and 17 years old in good health and CMV-seronegative. J is TRBJ2-1 and V is TRBV4-2, with D maybe TRBD2 (7 bases). Sample: PBMCs. CDR3 DNA: TGTGCCAGCAGCCAAGCGGGGGGCGGGGAGCAGTTCTTC. It yields the protein CASSQAGGGEQFF.